The 9 T cell receptor beta chains below all came from one sample that was sequenced in a study of chemoradiotherapy in HPV16-positive cancers. TCRdb's copy holds only in-frame clones and misses some; the assay was immunoSEQ multiplex PCR. The sample lists about 8,200 clones; about 70% were seen once. This sample comprised tumor tissue, obtained from a patient who underwent chemoradiotherapy. Receptors originate from a human donor with HPV-associated anogenital cancer.

The gene calls are TRBV27 and TRBJ2-1, with D perhaps matching TRBD2 (5 bases). Germline CDR1 is MNHEY and CDR2 is SMNVEV (reference sequence). V gave up 4 bases and J gave up 6 bases, with 7 bases separating them. The CDR3 has 12 residues. The CDR3 region has the DNA TGTGCCAGCAGTTCGGGGTTCAATGAGCAGTTCTTC. Translation: CASSSGFNEQFF.

This sequence joins TRBV19 and TRBJ2-5, with D possibly called TRBD1 or TRBD2 (5 bases each). The CDR3 spans 15 residues. Trimming removed 10 bases from V and 3 bases from J, with 21 bases in between. In germline, CDR1 is LNHDA, CDR2 SQIVND (reference sequence). The CDR3 protein is CATARRAGSKETQYF. The CDR3 DNA reads as TGTGCCACCGCGAGGCGGGCAGGGTCAAAAGAGACCCAGTACTTC.

The V call is TRBV6-6, the J call TRBJ2-7, with 7 nucleotides matching TRBD1. Germline assignment: CDR1 MNHNY and CDR2 SVGAGI (reference sequence). The length of the CDR3 is 16 residues. The V gene end was trimmed by 4 bases and the J gene end by 5 bases; junction bases not matched to a gene: 14. The CDR3 DNA is TGTGCCAGCAGTTCAACACGAATAGGGGGCGCGGACGAGCAGTACTTC. Its translation: CASSSTRIGGADEQYF.

This clone was seen more than once but under ten times. The rearrangement links TRBV4-1 to TRBJ1-1; TRBD1 is a possible D gene (5 bases). The CDR3 contains 17 residues. Germline V gene sequence: CDR1 MGHRA, CDR2 YSYEKL. Trimming stripped 3 bases from V and 1 base from J, with 18 bases between. As DNA, the CDR3 is TGCGCCAGCAGCCATCCCGGGACCGGCCAAGAGAACACTGAAGCTTTCTTT. This translates into CASSHPGTGQENTEAFF.

V is TRBV7-9 and J is TRBJ2-3, with 8 bases lining up with TRBD2. Trimming took 6 bases from V and 2 from J; bases not matched to a gene: 4. Germline CDR1 is SEHNR and CDR2 is FQNEAQ (reference sequence). This CDR3 contains 14 residues. The DNA for the CDR3 is TGTGCCAGCAGTTATAGCGGGGCCACAGATACGCAGTATTTT. Translated, it gives CASSYSGATDTQYF.

This chain links TRBV5-1 with TRBJ2-5, with D unclear. V dropped 2 bases and J dropped 0 bases, with 11 bases sitting between them. CDR3 size: 15 residues. The V gene's germline CDR1 is SGHRS and CDR2 YFSETQ. The CDR3 loop reads CASSLSGRYQETQYF. CDR3 coding DNA: TGCGCCAGCAGCTTATCGGGCCGCTACCAAGAGACCCAGTACTTC. The full variable domain, its missing parts supplied by reference TRBV5-1 and TRBJ2-5, is KAGVTQTPRYLIKTRGQQVTLSCSPISGHRSVSWYQQTPGQGLQFLFEYFSETQRNKGNFPGRFSGRQFSNSRSEMNVSTLELGDSALYLCASSLSGRYQETQYFGPGTRLLVL.

The chain employs TRBV6-1 and TRBJ1-2; TRBD1 is a possible D gene (5 bases). The ends were cut back, 4 bases at V and 7 bases at J, with 10 bases in the middle. Germline CDR1 and CDR2: MNHNS and SASEGT. There are 12 residues in the CDR3. CDR3: CASSARGVGYTF. The CDR3 DNA is TGTGCCAGCAGTGCCCGGGGGGTTGGCTACACCTTC.

The rearrangement uses TRBV6-1 and TRBJ2-7, with 7 bases that match TRBD1. Trimming removed 3 bases from V and 5 bases from J; junction bases left unmatched: 10. This CDR3 is 15 amino acids long. CDR1 MNHNS and CDR2 SASEGT come from the germline V gene. The CDR3 DNA follows: TGTGCCAGCAGTGACAGGGGGAAGATCTCTCACGAGCAGTACTTC. Its protein product is CASSDRGKISHEQYF.

This chain links TRBV7-9 with TRBJ1-5; D gene unclear. The V end was cut by 2 bases, the J end by 5 bases, with 4 bases between. CDR3 length: 12 amino acids. CDR1 is SEHNR, CDR2 FQNEAQ, per germline (reference sequence). In nucleotides, the CDR3 is TGTGCCAGCAGCTTAACCGATCAGCCCCAGCATTTT. Protein product: CASSLTDQPQHF.